The 19 T cell receptor beta chains given below trace back to one sample, sequenced in a study of graft-versus-host responses after intestinal transplantation. Data came from immunoSEQ multiplex PCR; TCRdb stores just in-frame clones and leaves some out. The table has 35,000 to 45,000 clones, around 94% seen once. Sequenced material: PBMCs, taken 16 days after intestinal transplant. These receptors originate from a human patient who received an intestinal transplant, so some T cells may come from the graft donor.

The chain is built from TRBV11-1 and TRBJ1-4; D may be TRBD1 (5 bases). This CDR3 has 15 residues. The germline V and J ends were trimmed by 5 bases and 2 bases, with 12 bases remaining between them. The V gene's germline CDR1 is SGHAT and CDR2 FQDESV (reference sequence). The CDR3 DNA reads TGTGCCAGCAGCCCGAGGGACTCGACTAATGAAAAACTGTTTTTT. As protein: CASSPRDSTNEKLFF. The entire variable domain, with the rest obtained from reference TRBV11-1 and TRBJ1-4, is as follows: EAEVAQSPRYKITEKSQAVAFWCDPISGHATLYWYRQILGQGPELLVQFQDESVVDDSQLPKDRFSAERLKGVDSTLKIQPAELGDSAMYLCASSPRDSTNEKLFFGSGTQLSVL.

The chain employs TRBV28 and TRBJ1-2, with TRBD1 matching over 7 bases. V trimming: 10 bases; J trimming: 3 bases; junction bases outside the gene matches: 5. The CDR3 has 12 residues. Germline V gene lookup returns CDR1 MDHEN and CDR2 SYDVKM. The CDR3 DNA reads TGTGCCACCGTACAGGGGCACTATGGCTACACCTTC. Translation: CATVQGHYGYTF.

Details on this clone: A junction boundary mismatches the germline segment, possibly from a read error. This chain links TRBV5-1 with TRBJ2-7, with TRBD1 matching 8 bases. There are 15 residues in the CDR3. Germline CDR1 is SGHRS and CDR2 is YFSETQ. The CDR3 loop is CASSLRAPGTGPAWF. Written as DNA, the CDR3 is TGCGCCAGCAGCTTGCGGGCCCCTGGGACAGGCCCCGCGTGGTTC.

The gene calls are TRBV7-9 and TRBJ1-5; 8 nucleotides agree with TRBD1. Germline V gene lookup returns CDR1 SEHNR and CDR2 FQNEAQ (reference sequence). This CDR3 contains 14 residues. V lost 4 bases, J lost 7 bases, and 6 bases stayed unmatched. The CDR3 sequence is CASSSGGLGQPQHF. CDR3 sequence (DNA): TGTGCCAGCAGCTCAGGGGGCTTGGGCCAGCCCCAGCATTTT.

This chain links TRBV28 with TRBJ1-2, with 7 positions matching TRBD1. The CDR3 loop spans 16 amino acids. In germline, CDR1 is MDHEN, CDR2 SYDVKM. V trimming: 2 bases; J trimming: 4 bases; junction bases outside the gene matches: 10. The CDR3 reads CASSLMPRQGFYGYTF. The CDR3, as DNA: TGTGCCAGCAGTTTAATGCCCCGACAGGGATTCTATGGCTACACCTTC.

V gene TRBV11-2 combines with J gene TRBJ2-3; D tentatively fits TRBD1 or TRBD2 (5 bases each). From germline, CDR1 is SGHAT and CDR2 FQNNGV. The ends were cut back, 2 bases at V and 1 base at J, with 10 bases in the middle. This CDR3 comprises 15 residues. CDR3 DNA sequence: TGTGCCAGCAGCTTAACGGGGACGGGCACAGATACGCAGTATTTT. It codes for CASSLTGTGTDTQYF.

The CDR3 bases are TGTGCCAGCAGCTTGGTCAGTGAGACCCAGTACTTC. Translated, it gives CASSLVSETQYF. This chain links TRBV5-6 with TRBJ2-5; D is uncertain. Trimming removed 0 bases from V and 5 bases from J, with 5 bases in between. The CDR3 is made up of 12 amino acids. The germline V gene encodes CDR1 SGHDT and CDR2 YYEEEE.

The genes are TRBV5-1 and TRBJ1-4; D gene uncertain. This CDR3 contains 18 residues. Between the trimmed V and J ends, which lost 4 bases and 1 base, there was a span of 20 bases. The V gene's germline CDR1 is SGHRS and CDR2 YFSETQ. This chain's CDR3 is CASSKGGRIPGTNEKLFF. CDR3 sequence (DNA): TGCGCCAGCAGCAAAGGAGGTCGGATTCCCGGAACTAATGAAAAACTGTTTTTT.

As DNA, the CDR3 is TGTGCCAGCAGCGACCCACGCACTGAAGCTTTCTTT. This translates into CASSDPRTEAFF. The chain couples TRBV28 to TRBJ1-1; no clear D gene. CDR3 size: 12 residues. Trimming stripped 6 bases from V and 4 bases from J, with 9 bases between. Germline V gene sequence: CDR1 MDHEN, CDR2 SYDVKM.

This chain links TRBV28 with TRBJ1-1; D remains unclear. Germline values: CDR1 MDHEN, CDR2 SYDVKM. The CDR3 is 11 amino acids. The germline V and J ends were trimmed by 3 bases and 7 bases, with 6 bases remaining between them. DNA for the CDR3: TGTGCCAGCAGTTTGGCGGGTGAAGCTTTCTTT. It specifies CASSLAGEAFF.

V usage is TRBV4-2 and J usage is TRBJ2-7, with 13 bases identical to TRBD2. Germline V gives CDR1 LGHNA, CDR2 YNFKEQ. Trimming cost V 1 base and J 5 bases; bases outside gene matches: 5. The CDR3 has 16 amino acids. The CDR3 reads CASSQGTSGSLNEQYF. Written as DNA, the CDR3 is TGTGCCAGCAGCCAAGGGACTAGCGGGAGTCTTAACGAGCAGTACTTC.

This rearrangement joins TRBV27 to TRBJ2-1; D unresolved. This CDR3 is 12 amino acids long. Germline CDR1 and CDR2: MNHEY and SMNVEV (reference sequence). V dropped 5 bases and J dropped 7 bases, with 9 bases sitting between them. Written as DNA, the CDR3 is TGTGCCAGCAGTCTGATCGAGAATGAGCAGTTCTTC. This codes for CASSLIENEQFF.

This clone was recorded a few times. J is TRBJ2-2 and V is TRBV19; 8 bases line up with TRBD1. The V gene end was trimmed by 6 bases and the J gene end by 0 bases; junction bases not matched to a gene: 0. Per germline, CDR1 LNHDA and CDR2 SQIVND (reference sequence). The CDR3 has 14 residues. The CDR3 nucleotides are TGTGCCAGTAGACAGGGGGCGAACACCGGGGAGCTGTTTTTT. Protein: CASRQGANTGELFF.

CDR3 protein: CASSLLQGNTEAFF. CDR3 DNA: TGTGCCAGCAGCTTGTTGCAGGGGAACACTGAAGCTTTCTTT. The chain has TRBV5-6 and TRBJ1-1; perhaps TRBD1 as D (5 bases). The V end was cut by 1 base, the J end by 1 base, with 8 bases between. The CDR3 has 14 residues. Germline CDR1 and CDR2: SGHDT and YYEEEE.

The chain is built from TRBV7-9 and TRBJ1-1, with 7 bases fitting TRBD1. The CDR3 contains 15 residues. Losses at the gene ends were 1 base for V and 4 bases for J; bases not matched to a gene: 6. Germline values: CDR1 SEHNR, CDR2 FQNEAQ (reference sequence). The chain's CDR3 is CASSLDDRATTEAFF. The CDR3 DNA reads TGTGCCAGCAGCTTAGACGACAGGGCTACCACTGAAGCTTTCTTT.

V is TRBV2 and J is TRBJ2-7, with D perhaps matching TRBD1 or TRBD2 (5 bases each). Germline V lookup: CDR1 SNHLY, CDR2 FYNNEI. V lost 8 bases, J lost 4 bases, and 15 bases lay in between. The CDR3 is 13 residues long. This CDR3 reads CASRGRPEYEQYF. In DNA form, the CDR3 reads TGTGCCAGCCGGGGCAGGCCGGAGTACGAGCAGTACTTC.

V gene TRBV28 combines with J gene TRBJ1-4; 8 bases match TRBD1. The CDR3 has 14 amino acids. The V gene end was trimmed by 2 bases and the J gene end by 7 bases; junction bases not matched to a gene: 3. Germline V gene data show CDR1 as MDHEN and CDR2 as SYDVKM. As DNA, the CDR3 is TGTGCCAGCAGTTTAGGCAGGGGGCTTGAAAAACTGTTTTTT. Translated: CASSLGRGLEKLFF.

V gene TRBV6-1 combines with J gene TRBJ2-3; the D call may be TRBD1 or TRBD2 (5 bases each). CDR3 length: 14 amino acids. CDR1 MNHNS and CDR2 SASEGT come from the germline V gene. Trimming cost V 5 bases and J 3 bases, with 12 bases left between them. CDR3 sequence reads: CASSSGRETDTQYF. In nucleotides, the CDR3 is TGTGCCAGCAGTTCGGGCAGGGAGACAGATACGCAGTATTTT.

The rearrangement joins TRBV6-1 to TRBJ1-4; 9 nucleotides align to TRBD1. The CDR3 contains 15 residues. Losses at the gene ends were 4 bases for V and 7 bases for J; bases not matched to a gene: 7. Germline V gene lookup returns CDR1 MNHNS and CDR2 SASEGT. CDR3 coding DNA: TGTGCCAGCAGTGGGCACAGGGGGCTTGTTGAAAAACTGTTTTTT. Its protein is CASSGHRGLVEKLFF.